This TCR beta chain was retrieved from a study of post-analysis software for immune sequencing data. The overall study: Progressive-relapsing, secondary progressive and relapsing-remitting multiple sclerosis were among the disease courses included. Findings and limits, study-wide: The study found significantly lower normalized Chao1 diversity in multiple sclerosis patients than in controls. Among a handful of TRBV segments more frequent in patients than controls were TRBV5-6, TRBV5-1 and TRBV20-1. Strong co-clustering by F measure was seen for same-batch samples.

Concerning this clonotype: The antigen is not known.

Built from TCR beta cDNA, the libraries had unique molecular identifiers in them. With roughly 0.9 to 11 million T cells as the source, about half a million cDNA molecules resulted. TCRdb redid the calling of the PCR reads with MiXCR, one entry per CDR3 protein. Of 600,000 to 750,000 distinct CDR3 sequences in the sample, about 60% were seen once. From germline, CDR1 is SGHKS and CDR2 YYEKEE (reference sequence). Trimming cost V 2 bases and J 0 bases; bases outside gene matches: 8. The CDR3 covers 17 residues. The TCR sequence derives from a girl aged 2 to 10 with multiple sclerosis. Sequenced material: blood. The genes are TRBV5-5 and TRBJ1-1; TRBD1 matches at 9 bases. CDR3 amino acids: CASSLGTGPSLNTEAFF. The CDR3, as DNA: TGTGCCAGCAGCTTAGGGACAGGGCCCTCCCTGAACACTGAAGCTTTCTTT.